The rows below give T cell receptor beta chains drawn from one sample of a study of blood T cell repertoires in COVID-19. TCRdb's copy holds only in-frame clones and misses some; the assay was immunoSEQ multiplex PCR. The sample holds more than 200,000 clones; 80% to 90% are singletons and the top ten take 11%. The sample taken for sequencing was peripheral blood. Receptor source: a middle-aged man with COVID-19, enrolled during active disease. The CDR3 runs from the conserved cysteine through the conserved F or W. D genes are given only for firm matches. Clone sizes are given selectively: once, few, many, or a class where the clone is expanded.

clone size: NA
J gene: TRBJ2-7
D gene: NA
V gene: TRBV29-1
CDR3 protein: CSVIITGSSYEQYF
CDR3 DNA: TGCAGCGTAATAATAACAGGGAGCTCCTACGAGCAGTACTTC

clone size: NA
J gene: TRBJ2-7
D gene: TRBD2
V gene: TRBV4-3
CDR3 protein: CASSQGTREDGRYEQYF
CDR3 DNA: TGCGCCAGCAGCCAAGGGACCCGGGAGGACGGACGCTACGAGCAGTACTTC

clone size: once
J gene: TRBJ1-1
D gene: NA
V gene: TRBV27
CDR3 protein: CASSLSLVSGNTEAFF
CDR3 DNA: TGTGCCAGCAGTTTATCCCTAGTTTCTGGGAACACTGAAGCTTTCTTT

clone size: few
J gene: TRBJ1-5
D gene: TRBD1
V gene: TRBV7-8
CDR3 protein: CASSLDRQGMSNQPQHF
CDR3 DNA: TGTGCCAGCAGCTTAGACCGACAGGGGATGAGCAATCAGCCCCAGCATTTT

clone size: NA
J gene: TRBJ1-5
D gene: TRBD1
V gene: TRBV19
CDR3 protein: CASSIQGGLLKSNQPQHF
CDR3 DNA: TGTGCCAGTAGTATTCAGGGGGGACTTTTGAAGAGCAATCAGCCCCAGCATTTT

clone size: NA
J gene: TRBJ2-7
D gene: NA
V gene: TRBV9
CDR3 protein: CASSVDGSYGEQYF
CDR3 DNA: TGTGCCAGCAGCGTAGACGGCAGCTACGGGGAGCAGTACTTC

clone size: NA
J gene: TRBJ2-1
D gene: TRBD2
V gene: TRBV5-8
CDR3 protein: CASSLALLAGGDEQFF
CDR3 DNA: TGTGCCAGCAGCTTGGCCCTTCTAGCGGGCGGCGATGAGCAGTTCTTC

clone size: NA
J gene: TRBJ2-2
D gene: NA
V gene: TRBV19
CDR3 protein: CASSIRQANTGELFF
CDR3 DNA: TGTGCCAGTAGTATAAGACAGGCGAACACCGGGGAGCTGTTTTTT

clone size: NA
J gene: TRBJ1-2
D gene: TRBD1
V gene: TRBV29-1
CDR3 protein: CSVTERQGEGYTF
CDR3 DNA: TGCAGCGTCACTGAGCGACAGGGTGAAGGCTACACCTTC

clone size: NA
J gene: TRBJ2-3
D gene: NA
V gene: TRBV7-9
CDR3 protein: CASSRLDTQYF
CDR3 DNA: TGTGCCAGCAGCCGACTAGATACGCAGTATTTT

clone size: NA
J gene: TRBJ2-7
D gene: TRBD2
V gene: TRBV6-5
CDR3 protein: CASRKTSGGVYEQYF
CDR3 DNA: TGTGCCAGCAGGAAAACTAGCGGAGGAGTATACGAGCAGTACTTC

clone size: NA
J gene: TRBJ2-1
D gene: NA
V gene: TRBV5-4
CDR3 protein: CASSLVQGTEQFF
CDR3 DNA: TGTGCCAGCAGCTTGGTGCAGGGGACTGAGCAGTTCTTC

clone size: NA
J gene: TRBJ2-1
D gene: TRBD1
V gene: TRBV5-8
CDR3 protein: CASSPKGQAYNEQFF
CDR3 DNA: TGTGCCAGCAGCCCGAAGGGACAGGCTTACAATGAGCAGTTCTTC

clone size: NA
J gene: TRBJ1-4
D gene: NA
V gene: TRBV25-1
CDR3 protein: CASSKGAGEKLFF
CDR3 DNA: TGTGCCAGCAGTAAAGGGGCCGGGGAAAAACTGTTTTTT

clone size: NA
J gene: TRBJ1-3
D gene: TRBD1
V gene: TRBV10-3
CDR3 protein: CAISPTGSSGNTIYF
CDR3 DNA: TGTGCCATCAGCCCGACAGGGTCTTCTGGAAACACCATATATTTT

clone size: NA
J gene: TRBJ2-3
D gene: NA
V gene: TRBV3-1/TRBV3-2
CDR3 protein: CASSLGVSTDTQYF
CDR3 DNA: TGTGCCAGCAGCCTAGGGGTTAGCACAGATACGCAGTATTTT

clone size: NA
J gene: TRBJ1-1
D gene: TRBD1
V gene: TRBV5-6
CDR3 protein: CASSEDRGYTEAFF
CDR3 DNA: TGTGCCAGCAGCGAGGACAGGGGTTACACTGAAGCTTTCTTT

clone size: NA
J gene: TRBJ2-5
D gene: NA
V gene: TRBV9
CDR3 protein: CASSPYGGTQYF
CDR3 DNA: TGTGCCAGCAGCCCCTACGGCGGGACCCAGTACTTC

clone size: once
J gene: TRBJ1-6
D gene: NA
V gene: TRBV6-5
CDR3 protein: CASTPQGASNSPLHF
CDR3 DNA: TGTGCCAGCACCCCCCAGGGCGCGAGTAATTCACCCCTCCACTTT

clone size: NA
J gene: TRBJ1-5
D gene: NA
V gene: TRBV19
CDR3 protein: CASSIADQPQHF
CDR3 DNA: TGTGCCAGTAGTATAGCAGATCAGCCCCAGCATTTT

clone size: NA
J gene: TRBJ2-7
D gene: NA
V gene: TRBV18
CDR3 protein: CASSPRGALGHEQYF
CDR3 DNA: TGTGCCAGCTCACCGCGGGGCGCCTTGGGACACGAGCAGTACTTC

clone size: NA
J gene: TRBJ2-1
D gene: NA
V gene: TRBV4-3
CDR3 protein: CASSQDWGQVHNEQFF
CDR3 DNA: TGCGCCAGCAGCCAAGATTGGGGACAAGTACACAATGAGCAGTTCTTC

clone size: once
J gene: TRBJ2-5
D gene: NA
V gene: TRBV7-8
CDR3 protein: CASSLDGGPETQYF
CDR3 DNA: TGTGCCAGCAGCTTAGACGGCGGGCCGGAGACCCAGTACTTC

clone size: NA
J gene: TRBJ1-1
D gene: TRBD1
V gene: TRBV30
CDR3 protein: CAWSTETGASAEAFF
CDR3 DNA: TGTGCCTGGAGTACAGAGACAGGGGCAAGCGCTGAAGCTTTCTTT

clone size: NA
J gene: TRBJ1-5
D gene: TRBD1
V gene: TRBV6-2/TRBV6-3
CDR3 protein: CASGPRQGYQPQHF
CDR3 DNA: TGTGCCAGCGGCCCGCGACAGGGGTATCAGCCCCAGCATTTT

clone size: once
J gene: TRBJ2-3
D gene: TRBD2
V gene: TRBV5-4
CDR3 protein: CASSLSVAGGPGDTQYF
CDR3 DNA: TGTGCCAGCAGCTTGTCAGTAGCGGGGGGGCCCGGAGATACGCAGTATTTT

clone size: NA
J gene: TRBJ2-2
D gene: TRBD1
V gene: TRBV11-3
CDR3 protein: CASSRGGHGELFF
CDR3 DNA: TGTGCCAGCAGCAGAGGGGGCCACGGGGAGCTGTTTTTT

clone size: once
J gene: TRBJ1-1
D gene: TRBD1
V gene: TRBV11-3
CDR3 protein: CASSSRGTEAFF
CDR3 DNA: TGTGCCAGCAGCTCCAGGGGGACTGAAGCTTTCTTT

clone size: NA
J gene: TRBJ2-7
D gene: NA
V gene: TRBV6-6
CDR3 protein: CASSYGGRDEQYF
CDR3 DNA: TGTGCCAGCAGTTACGGTGGGAGAGACGAGCAGTACTTC

clone size: few
J gene: TRBJ1-3
D gene: NA
V gene: TRBV30
CDR3 protein: CAWGDSRNTIYF
CDR3 DNA: TGTGCCTGGGGGGACTCAAGGAACACCATATATTTT

clone size: NA
J gene: TRBJ2-2
D gene: NA
V gene: TRBV7-9
CDR3 protein: CASSPSGFSTGELFF
CDR3 DNA: TGTGCCAGCAGCCCGAGCGGGTTCAGCACCGGGGAGCTGTTTTTT

clone size: NA
J gene: TRBJ2-4
D gene: TRBD2
V gene: TRBV18
CDR3 protein: CASSPGLADLAKNIQYF
CDR3 DNA: TGTGCCAGCTCACCGGGGCTAGCGGACCTAGCCAAAAACATTCAGTACTTC

clone size: few
J gene: TRBJ1-3
D gene: NA
V gene: TRBV29-1
CDR3 protein: CSVDQRNTIYF
CDR3 DNA: TGCAGCGTTGACCAGAGAAACACCATATATTTT

clone size: NA
J gene: TRBJ2-4
D gene: TRBD1
V gene: TRBV5-4
CDR3 protein: CASSSRDRGPGAQYF
CDR3 DNA: TGTGCCAGCAGCTCGAGGGACAGGGGGCCTGGAGCTCAGTACTTC

clone size: NA
J gene: TRBJ1-1
D gene: TRBD1
V gene: TRBV27
CDR3 protein: CASSRNAGTAYGEAFF
CDR3 DNA: TGTGCCAGCAGTCGCAACGCCGGGACAGCCTACGGGGAAGCTTTCTTT

clone size: few
J gene: TRBJ1-2
D gene: TRBD1
V gene: TRBV30
CDR3 protein: CACPGQGGYGYTF
CDR3 DNA: TGTGCCTGCCCCGGACAGGGTGGCTATGGCTACACCTTC

clone size: NA
J gene: TRBJ2-3
D gene: TRBD2
V gene: TRBV9
CDR3 protein: CASNRGLAGPDTQYF
CDR3 DNA: TGTGCCAGCAACCGAGGACTAGCGGGACCAGATACGCAGTATTTT

clone size: NA
J gene: TRBJ2-7
D gene: TRBD1
V gene: TRBV24-1
CDR3 protein: CATRPGQSYEQYF
CDR3 DNA: TGTGCCACCAGACCGGGACAGTCCTACGAGCAGTACTTC

clone size: NA
J gene: TRBJ1-4
D gene: TRBD1
V gene: TRBV19
CDR3 protein: CASSSSGQVYSEKLFF
CDR3 DNA: TGTGCCAGTAGTTCATCCGGACAGGTCTATTCTGAAAAACTGTTTTTT

clone size: NA
J gene: TRBJ1-6
D gene: NA
V gene: TRBV27
CDR3 protein: CASSLRGFDNSPLHF
CDR3 DNA: TGTGCCAGCAGTTTAAGAGGATTCGATAATTCACCCCTCCACTTT

clone size: NA
J gene: TRBJ1-5
D gene: NA
V gene: TRBV19
CDR3 protein: CASSIARASNQPQHF
CDR3 DNA: TGTGCCAGTAGTATAGCCAGGGCGAGCAATCAGCCCCAGCATTTT

clone size: NA
J gene: TRBJ2-7
D gene: NA
V gene: TRBV30
CDR3 protein: CAWSVRASYEQYF
CDR3 DNA: TGTGCCTGGAGTGTAAGAGCTAGTTACGAGCAGTACTTC

clone size: NA
J gene: TRBJ2-3
D gene: TRBD2
V gene: TRBV5-4
CDR3 protein: CASSPRGGRDTQYF
CDR3 DNA: TGTGCCAGCAGCCCGCGGGGGGGCCGCGATACGCAGTATTTT